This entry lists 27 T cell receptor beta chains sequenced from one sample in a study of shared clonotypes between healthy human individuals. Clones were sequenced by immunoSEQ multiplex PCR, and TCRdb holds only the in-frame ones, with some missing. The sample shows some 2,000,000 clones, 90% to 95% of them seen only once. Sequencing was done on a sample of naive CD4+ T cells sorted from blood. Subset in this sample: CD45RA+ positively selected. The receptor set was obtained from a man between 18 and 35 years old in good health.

CDR3 nucleotides: TGTGCCACCTCAGTGGGTCCTGATACGCAGTATTTT. Its protein is CATSVGPDTQYF. The chain has TRBV6-1 and TRBJ2-3; D is uncertain. The CDR3 length is 12 residues. Germline assignment: CDR1 MNHNS and CDR2 SASEGT. With 10 bases removed from V and 6 bases from J, the gap between germline ends came to 14 bases.

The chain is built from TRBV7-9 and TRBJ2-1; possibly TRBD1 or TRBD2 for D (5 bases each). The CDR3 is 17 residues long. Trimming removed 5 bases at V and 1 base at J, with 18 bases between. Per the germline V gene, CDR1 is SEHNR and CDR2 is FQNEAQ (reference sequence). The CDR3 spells CASSQGDREGSYNEQFF. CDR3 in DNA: TGTGCCAGCAGCCAAGGGGACCGGGAAGGGTCCTACAATGAGCAGTTCTTC.

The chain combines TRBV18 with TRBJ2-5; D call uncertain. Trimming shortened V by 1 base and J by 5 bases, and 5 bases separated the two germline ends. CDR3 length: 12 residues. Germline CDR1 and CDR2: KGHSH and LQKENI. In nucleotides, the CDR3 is TGTGCCAGCTCACCACTAATGGAGACCCAGTACTTC. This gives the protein CASSPLMETQYF. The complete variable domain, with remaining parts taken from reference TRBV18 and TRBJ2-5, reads NAGVMQNPRHLVRRRGQEARLRCSPMKGHSHVYWYRQLPEEGLKFMVYLQKENIIDESGMPKERFSAEFPKEGPSILRIQQVVRGDSAAYFCASSPLMETQYFGPGTRLLVL.

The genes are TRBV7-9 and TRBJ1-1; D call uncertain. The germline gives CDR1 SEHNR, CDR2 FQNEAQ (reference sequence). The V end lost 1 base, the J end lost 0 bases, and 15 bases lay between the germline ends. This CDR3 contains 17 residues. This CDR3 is CASSLGVGSDLNTEAFF. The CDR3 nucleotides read TGTGCCAGCAGCTTAGGAGTGGGGTCAGATTTGAACACTGAAGCTTTCTTT.

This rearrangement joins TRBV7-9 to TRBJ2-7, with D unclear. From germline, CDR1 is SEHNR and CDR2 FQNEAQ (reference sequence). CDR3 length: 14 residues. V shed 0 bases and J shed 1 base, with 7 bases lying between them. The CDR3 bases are TGTGCCAGCAGCTTAGCGGTGGGGTCCTACGAGCAGTACTTC. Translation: CASSLAVGSYEQYF.

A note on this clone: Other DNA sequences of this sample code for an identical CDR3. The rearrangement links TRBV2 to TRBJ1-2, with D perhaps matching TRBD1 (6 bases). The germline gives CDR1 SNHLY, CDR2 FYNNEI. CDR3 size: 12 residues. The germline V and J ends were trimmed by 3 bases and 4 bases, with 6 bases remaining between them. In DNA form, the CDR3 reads TGTGCCAGCAGTGACAGGGGCTATGGCTACACCTTC. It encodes CASSDRGYGYTF.

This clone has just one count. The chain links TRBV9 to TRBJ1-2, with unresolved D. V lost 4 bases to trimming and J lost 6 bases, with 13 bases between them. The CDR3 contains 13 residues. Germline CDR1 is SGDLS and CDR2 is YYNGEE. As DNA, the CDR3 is TGTGCCAGCAGCACCCTCGGTGGAAATGGCTACACCTTC. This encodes CASSTLGGNGYTF.

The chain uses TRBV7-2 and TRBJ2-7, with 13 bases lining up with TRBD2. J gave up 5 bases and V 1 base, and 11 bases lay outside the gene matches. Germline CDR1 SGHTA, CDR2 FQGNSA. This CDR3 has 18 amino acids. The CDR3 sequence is CASSLDITSGRAPNEQYF. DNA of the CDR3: TGTGCCAGCAGCTTAGACATTACTAGCGGGAGGGCCCCCAACGAGCAGTACTTC.

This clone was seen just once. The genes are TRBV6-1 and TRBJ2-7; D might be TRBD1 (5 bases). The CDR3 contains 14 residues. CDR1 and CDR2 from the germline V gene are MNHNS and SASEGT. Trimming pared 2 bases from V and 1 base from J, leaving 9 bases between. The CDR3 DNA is TGTGCCAGCAGTGAACAAAGACAGTCCTACGAGCAGTACTTC. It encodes CASSEQRQSYEQYF.

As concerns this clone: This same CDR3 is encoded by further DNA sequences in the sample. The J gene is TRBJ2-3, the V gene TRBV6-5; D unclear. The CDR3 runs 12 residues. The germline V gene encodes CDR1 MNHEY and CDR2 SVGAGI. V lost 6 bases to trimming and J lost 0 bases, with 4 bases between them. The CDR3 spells CASRGSTDTQYF. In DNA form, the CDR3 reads TGTGCCAGCAGAGGGAGCACAGATACGCAGTATTTT.

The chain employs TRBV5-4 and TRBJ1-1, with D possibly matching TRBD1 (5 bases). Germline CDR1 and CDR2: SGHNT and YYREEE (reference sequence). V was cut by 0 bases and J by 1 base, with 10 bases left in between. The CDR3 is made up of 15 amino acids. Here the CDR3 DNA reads TGTGCCAGCAGCTTGGCATTACAGGCGAACACTGAAGCTTTCTTT. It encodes CASSLALQANTEAFF.

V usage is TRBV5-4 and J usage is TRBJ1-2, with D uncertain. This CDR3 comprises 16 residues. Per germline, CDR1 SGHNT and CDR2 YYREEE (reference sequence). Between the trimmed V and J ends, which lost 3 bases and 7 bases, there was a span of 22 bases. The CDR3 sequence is CASSSRGSGPLRGYTF. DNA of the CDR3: TGTGCCAGCAGCTCCCGGGGATCCGGCCCCCTCCGTGGCTACACCTTC.

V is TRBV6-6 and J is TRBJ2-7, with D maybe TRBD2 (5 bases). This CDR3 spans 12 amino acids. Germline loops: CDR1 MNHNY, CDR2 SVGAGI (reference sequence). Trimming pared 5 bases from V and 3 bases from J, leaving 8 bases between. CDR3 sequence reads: CASSPEGYEQYF. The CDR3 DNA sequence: TGTGCCAGCAGTCCAGAGGGCTACGAGCAGTACTTC.

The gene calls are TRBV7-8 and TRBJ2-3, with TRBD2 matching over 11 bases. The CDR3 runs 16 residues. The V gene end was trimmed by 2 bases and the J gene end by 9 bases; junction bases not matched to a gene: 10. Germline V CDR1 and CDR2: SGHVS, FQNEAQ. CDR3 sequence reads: CASSLTGLAAPDTQYF. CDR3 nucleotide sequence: TGTGCCAGCAGCTTAACGGGACTAGCGGCCCCTGACACGCAGTATTTT.

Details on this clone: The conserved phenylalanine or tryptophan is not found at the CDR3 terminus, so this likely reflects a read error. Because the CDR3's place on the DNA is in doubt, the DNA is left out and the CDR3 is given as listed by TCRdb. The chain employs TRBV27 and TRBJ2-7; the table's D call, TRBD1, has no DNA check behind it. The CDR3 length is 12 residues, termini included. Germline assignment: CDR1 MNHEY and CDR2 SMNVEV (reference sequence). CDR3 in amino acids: CASRERTGGVLS.

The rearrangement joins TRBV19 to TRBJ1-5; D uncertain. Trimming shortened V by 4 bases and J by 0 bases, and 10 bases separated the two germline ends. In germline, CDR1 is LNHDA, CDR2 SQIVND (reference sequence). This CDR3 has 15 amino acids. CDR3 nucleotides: TGTGCCAGTAGTACAATCGGAGATAGCAATCAGCCCCAGCATTTT. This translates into CASSTIGDSNQPQHF.

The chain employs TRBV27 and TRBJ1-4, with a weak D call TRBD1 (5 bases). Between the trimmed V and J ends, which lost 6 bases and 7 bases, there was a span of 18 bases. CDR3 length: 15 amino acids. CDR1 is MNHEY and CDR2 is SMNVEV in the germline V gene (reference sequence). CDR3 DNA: TGTGCCAGCAGCTTAAGCTTGTTGGGGCGTGAAAAACTGTTTTTT. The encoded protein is CASSLSLLGREKLFF. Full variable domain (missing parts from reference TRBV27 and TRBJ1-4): EAQVTQNPRYLITVTGKKLTVTCSQNMNHEYMSWYRQDPGLGLRQIYYSMNVEVTDKGDVPEGYKVSRKEKRNFPLILESPSPNQTSLYFCASSLSLLGREKLFFGSGTQLSVL.

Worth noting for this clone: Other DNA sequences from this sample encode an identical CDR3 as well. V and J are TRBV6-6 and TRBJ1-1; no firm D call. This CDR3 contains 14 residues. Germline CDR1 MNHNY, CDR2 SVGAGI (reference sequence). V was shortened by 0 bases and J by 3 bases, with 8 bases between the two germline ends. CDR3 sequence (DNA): TGTGCCAGCAGTTACTCGGCGGGCGACACTGAAGCTTTCTTT. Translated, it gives CASSYSAGDTEAFF.

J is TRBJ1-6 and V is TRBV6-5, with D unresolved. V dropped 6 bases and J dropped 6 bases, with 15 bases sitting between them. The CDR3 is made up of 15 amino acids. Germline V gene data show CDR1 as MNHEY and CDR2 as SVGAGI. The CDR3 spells CASRLEGFGNSPLHF. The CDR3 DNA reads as TGTGCCAGCAGATTGGAGGGATTCGGTAATTCACCCCTCCACTTT.

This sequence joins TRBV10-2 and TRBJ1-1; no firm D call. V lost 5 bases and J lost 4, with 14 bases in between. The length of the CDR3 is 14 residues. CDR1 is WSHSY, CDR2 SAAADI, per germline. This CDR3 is CASSRSGVSTEAFF. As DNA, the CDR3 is TGCGCCAGCAGTAGGTCTGGGGTGAGCACTGAAGCTTTCTTT.

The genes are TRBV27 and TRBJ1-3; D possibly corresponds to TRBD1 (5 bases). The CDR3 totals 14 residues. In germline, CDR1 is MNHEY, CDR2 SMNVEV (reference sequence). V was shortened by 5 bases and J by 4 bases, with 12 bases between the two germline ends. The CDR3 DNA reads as TGTGCCAGCAGTAGTGGGGGTTTCGGAAACACCATATATTTT. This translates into CASSSGGFGNTIYF.

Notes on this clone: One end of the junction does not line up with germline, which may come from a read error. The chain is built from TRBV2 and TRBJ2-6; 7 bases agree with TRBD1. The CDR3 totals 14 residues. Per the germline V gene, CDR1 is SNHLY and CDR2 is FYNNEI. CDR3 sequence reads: CASSRQGGTNVLTF. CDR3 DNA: TGTGCCAGCAGCCGACAGGGTGGGACCAACGTCCTGACTTTC.

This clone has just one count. CDR3 amino acids: CASSYWTEGGELFF. The CDR3, as DNA: TGTGCCAGCAGTTACTGGACGGAGGGCGGGGAGCTGTTTTTT. J is TRBJ2-2 and V is TRBV6-5; tentatively, D is TRBD2 (6 bases). The germline V gene has CDR1 MNHEY and CDR2 SVGAGI. The CDR3 sequence is 14 residues long. V was pared by 1 base and J by 7 bases, with 10 bases between.

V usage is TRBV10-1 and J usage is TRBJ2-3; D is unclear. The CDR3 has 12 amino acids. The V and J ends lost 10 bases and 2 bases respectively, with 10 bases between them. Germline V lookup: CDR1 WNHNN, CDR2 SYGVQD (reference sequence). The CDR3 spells CATGDYTDTQYF. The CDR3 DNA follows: TGCGCCACCGGCGATTACACAGATACGCAGTATTTT.

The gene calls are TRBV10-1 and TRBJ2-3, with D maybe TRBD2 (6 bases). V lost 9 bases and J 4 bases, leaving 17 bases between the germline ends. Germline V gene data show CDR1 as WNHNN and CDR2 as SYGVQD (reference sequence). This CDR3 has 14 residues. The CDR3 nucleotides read TGCGCCAGTTCGTCCGGGAGTAGCCCAGATACGCAGTATTTT. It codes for CASSSGSSPDTQYF.

Written as DNA, the CDR3 is TGCAGCGTTGACAGGGGAGGAGTCGACGAGCAGTACTTC. Amino acid sequence: CSVDRGGVDEQYF. The chain carries TRBV29-1 and TRBJ2-7, with D possibly called TRBD1 or TRBD2 (6 bases each). Per the germline V gene, CDR1 is SQVTM and CDR2 is ANQGSEA. The V and J ends lost 3 bases and 5 bases respectively, with 14 bases between them. CDR3 length equals 13 residues.

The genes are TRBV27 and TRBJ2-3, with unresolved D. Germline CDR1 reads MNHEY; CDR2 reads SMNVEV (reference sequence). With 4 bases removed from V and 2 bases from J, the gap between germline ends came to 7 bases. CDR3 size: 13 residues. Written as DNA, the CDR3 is TGTGCCAGCAGTTCGCCTCTCACAGATACGCAGTATTTT. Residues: CASSSPLTDTQYF.